A single sample is the source of the 8 T cell receptor beta chains below, sequenced in a study of CD8 T cells in Susac syndrome. RNA, at roughly 0.45 to 1 ug, was reverse transcribed with random hexamers. MiXCR was run by TCRdb on the immunoSEQ multiplex PCR reads, yielding one entry per CDR3 protein. The table records approximately 150,000 distinct CDR3 sequences, roughly nine tenths of them present only once. Sequenced: CD4+ T cells from PBMCs. The receptor set was obtained from a human donor in good health.

With regard to this clonotype: Germline is not matched at one junction end, which may reflect a read error. This chain uses TRBV3-1 with TRBJ2-2; 7 bases fit TRBD1. The CDR3 has 16 residues. CDR1 is LGHDT, CDR2 YNNKEL, per germline (reference sequence). CDR3 DNA sequence: TGCGCCAGCAGCCAACGGCAGGGGGTTGGCACCGGGGAGCTGTTTTTT. Its translation is CASSQRQGVGTGELFF.

The chain uses TRBV10-1 and TRBJ1-5; D unresolved. Germline V gene lookup returns CDR1 WNHNN and CDR2 SYGVQD (reference sequence). The length of the CDR3 is 15 residues. V dropped 7 bases and J dropped 2 bases, with 15 bases sitting between them. This CDR3 reads CASTKNQQRNQPQHF. DNA of the CDR3: TGCGCCAGCACCAAGAACCAACAGCGCAATCAGCCCCAGCATTTT.

This rearrangement joins TRBV6-5 to TRBJ2-6, with D tentatively TRBD2 (5 bases). Trimming removed 0 bases at V and 0 bases at J, with 15 bases between. Germline CDR1 is MNHEY and CDR2 is SVGAGI. This CDR3 has 19 residues. The DNA of the CDR3 is TGTGCCAGCAGTTACTCCCCTCCACAGCGGATCTCTGGGGCCAACGTCCTGACTTTC. It translates to CASSYSPPQRISGANVLTF.

The chain uses TRBV20-1 and TRBJ2-2; D is possibly TRBD1 or TRBD2 (7 bases each). CDR3 size: 15 residues. Germline CDR1 DFQATT, CDR2 SNEGSKA (reference sequence). Trimming cost V 6 bases and J 0 bases, with 14 bases left between them. The CDR3 DNA is TGCAGTGCCCTCAGGGGGGGGTCGAACACCGGGGAGCTGTTTTTT. Protein product: CSALRGGSNTGELFF.

This chain connects TRBV11-2 to TRBJ2-2; 13 positions match TRBD2. CDR1 and CDR2 from the germline V gene are SGHAT and FQNNGV. The length of the CDR3 is 18 residues. J gave up 4 bases and V 5 bases, and 10 bases lay outside the gene matches. The CDR3 sequence is CASSKRTSGGLSTGELFF. The CDR3 bases are TGTGCCAGCAGCAAACGGACTAGCGGGGGCCTCAGCACCGGGGAGCTGTTTTTT.

This chain joins TRBV7-9 and TRBJ1-1; D remains ambiguous. The germline V and J ends were trimmed by 5 bases and 1 base, with 8 bases remaining between them. Per the germline V gene, CDR1 is SEHNR and CDR2 is FQNEAQ (reference sequence). This CDR3 spans 13 amino acids. The chain's CDR3 is CASSQDGNTEAFF. The CDR3 nucleotides read TGTGCCAGCAGCCAAGACGGGAACACTGAAGCTTTCTTT.

The chain employs TRBV7-9 and TRBJ1-1; tentatively, D is TRBD1 (5 bases). Germline CDR1 is SEHNR and CDR2 is FQNEAQ (reference sequence). V dropped 6 bases and J dropped 1 base, with 12 bases sitting between them. The CDR3 loop spans 14 amino acids. The CDR3 coding sequence is TGTGCCAGCAGATTACAGGATCCGAACACTGAAGCTTTCTTT. Residues: CASRLQDPNTEAFF. Full variable domain (rest looked up from reference TRBV7-9 and TRBJ1-1): DTGVSQNPRHKITKRGQNVTFRCDPISEHNRLYWYRQTLGQGPEFLTYFQNEAQLEKSRLLSDRFSAERPKGSFSTLEIQRTEQGDSAMYLCASRLQDPNTEAFFGQGTRLTVV.

This rearrangement joins TRBV9 to TRBJ2-2; 9 bases agree with TRBD2. Germline-derived CDR1 and CDR2 are SGDLS and YYNGEE. This CDR3 spans 16 amino acids. Trimming at V came to 3 bases and at J to 5 bases, leaving 8 bases not matched to a gene. CDR3 region: CASSEEAGGLTGELFF. The DNA for the CDR3 is TGTGCCAGCAGCGAGGAGGCGGGGGGGCTGACCGGGGAGCTGTTTTTT.